The text below deals with one TCR beta chain. Its cognate antigen is unknown. V shed 6 bases and J 4 bases; nucleotides not matched to a gene: 7. The CDR3 loop spans 15 amino acids. This specimen belongs to a study of T cells in Graves' hyperthyroidism and ophthalmopathy. Amplified TCR beta CDR3 regions came from RNA transcripts. First-round RT-PCR with HTBI primers amplified the TCR CDR3 region. TCRdb fed the multiplex PCR reads into MiXCR, producing one record per CDR3 protein. The sample holds a few hundred thousand distinct CDR3 sequences, 15% to 20% seen once. Study observations and caveats: Classification by a 13 V-J model distinguished ophthalmopathy from stable hyperthyroidism.

In patients aged 18 to 65, hyperthyroidism was newly diagnosed, with duration under 2 months. Any patient presenting with uncontrolled infection, other autoimmune disease, pregnancy or lactation was left out. This TCR came from a woman in her forties or fifties with Graves' hyperthyroidism. The rearrangement links TRBV12-3 or TRBV12-4 to TRBJ2-2; TRBD1 agrees at 8 bases. The sequenced material came from blood. The CDR3: CASSLRQGRTGELFF. CDR3 DNA sequence: TGTGCCAGCAGCCTAAGACAGGGGCGCACCGGGGAGCTGTTTTTT.